This T cell receptor (beta chain) was obtained from a study of shared clonotypes between healthy human individuals. Study observations and caveats: Generation probability values for non-shared clonotypes were lower than those for clonotypes shared by all four donors.

Turning to this clone: The target antigen is unknown.

The CDR3 totals 17 residues. Germline V CDR1 and CDR2: SGHRS, YFSETQ. The J segment lost 7 bases and the V segment lost 3 bases, leaving 12 bases of the junction unmatched. As defined, naive CD8 cells were CD45RO-negative and positively selected for CCR7, with terminally differentiated effector memory CD45RA+ cells excluded. Every immunoSEQ plate was one replicate of a subset's evenly spread DNA. The repertoire was sequenced with immunoSEQ multiplex PCR; TCRdb's copy has only in-frame clones and lacks some. The table includes around 2,100,000 clones, less than 95% detected once. This chain connects TRBV5-1 to TRBJ1-6; 8 nucleotides align to TRBD1. Sequencing was carried out using naive CD8+ T cells sorted from blood. The source of this sequence is a man in his late teens or twenties in good health. CDR3 DNA sequence: TGCGCCAGCAGCTCCGATTACCGGGACAGGTGGAATTCACCCCTCCACTTT. Translating gives CASSSDYRDRWNSPLHF.